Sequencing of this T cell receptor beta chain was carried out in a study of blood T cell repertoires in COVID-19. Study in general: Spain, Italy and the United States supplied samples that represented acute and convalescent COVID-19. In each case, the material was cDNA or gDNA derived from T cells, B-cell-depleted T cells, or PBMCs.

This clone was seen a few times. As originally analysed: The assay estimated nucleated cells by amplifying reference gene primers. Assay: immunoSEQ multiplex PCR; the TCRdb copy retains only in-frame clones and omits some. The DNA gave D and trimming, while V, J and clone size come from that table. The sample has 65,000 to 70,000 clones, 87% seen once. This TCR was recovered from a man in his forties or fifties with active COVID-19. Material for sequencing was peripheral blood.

CDR3 DNA: TGTGCCAGCAGCTTGGGGGGGAGTATAGCCGGGGAGCTGTTTTTT. As protein: CASSLGGSIAGELFF. The chain joins TRBV11-3 to TRBJ2-2; TRBD2 aligns across 7 bases. V shed 3 bases, J shed 6 bases, and the junction held 7 bases outside the gene matches. From germline, CDR1 is SGHNT and CDR2 YENEEA. The CDR3 has 15 amino acids.